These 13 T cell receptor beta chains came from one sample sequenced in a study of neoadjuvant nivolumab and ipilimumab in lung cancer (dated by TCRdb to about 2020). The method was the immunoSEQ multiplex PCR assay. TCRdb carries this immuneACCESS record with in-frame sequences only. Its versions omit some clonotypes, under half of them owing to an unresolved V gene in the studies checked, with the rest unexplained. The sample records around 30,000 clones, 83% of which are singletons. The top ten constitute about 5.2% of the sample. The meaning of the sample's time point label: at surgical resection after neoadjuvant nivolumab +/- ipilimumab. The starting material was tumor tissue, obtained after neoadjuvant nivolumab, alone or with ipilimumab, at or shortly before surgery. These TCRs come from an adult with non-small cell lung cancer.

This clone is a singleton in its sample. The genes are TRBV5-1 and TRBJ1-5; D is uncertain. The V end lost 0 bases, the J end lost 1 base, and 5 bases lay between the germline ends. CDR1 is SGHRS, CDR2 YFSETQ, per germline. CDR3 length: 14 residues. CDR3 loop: CASSLAPSNQPQHF. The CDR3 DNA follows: TGCGCCAGCAGCTTGGCTCCCAGCAATCAGCCCCAGCATTTT.

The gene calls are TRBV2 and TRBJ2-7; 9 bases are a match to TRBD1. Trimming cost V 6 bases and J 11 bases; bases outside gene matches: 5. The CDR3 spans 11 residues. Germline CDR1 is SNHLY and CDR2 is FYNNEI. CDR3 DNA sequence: TGTGCCAGCAGGGGGGGGGACAGGGAGTACTTC. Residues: CASRGGDREYF.

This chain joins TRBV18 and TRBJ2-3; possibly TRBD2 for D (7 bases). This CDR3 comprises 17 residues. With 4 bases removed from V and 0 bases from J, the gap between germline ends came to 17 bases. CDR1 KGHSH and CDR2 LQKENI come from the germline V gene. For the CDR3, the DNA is TGTGCCAGCTCACTACTACAGGGAGGGGACAGCACAGATACGCAGTATTTT. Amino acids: CASSLLQGGDSTDTQYF.

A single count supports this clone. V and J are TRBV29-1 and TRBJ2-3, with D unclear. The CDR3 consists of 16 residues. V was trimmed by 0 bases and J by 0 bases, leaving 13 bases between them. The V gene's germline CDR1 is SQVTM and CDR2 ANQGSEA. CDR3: CSVEDEELVSTDTQYF. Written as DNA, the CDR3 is TGCAGCGTTGAAGATGAGGAACTTGTGAGCACAGATACGCAGTATTTT.

The CDR3 DNA follows: TGCGCCAGCAGCCTCGGGACACAAAATTACAATGAGCAGTTCTTC. Its protein is CASSLGTQNYNEQFF. The J gene is TRBJ2-1, the V gene TRBV5-1, with D tentatively TRBD1 (6 bases). Germline CDR1 SGHRS, CDR2 YFSETQ. Trimming removed 4 bases from V and 4 bases from J, with 15 bases in between. The CDR3 has 15 residues.

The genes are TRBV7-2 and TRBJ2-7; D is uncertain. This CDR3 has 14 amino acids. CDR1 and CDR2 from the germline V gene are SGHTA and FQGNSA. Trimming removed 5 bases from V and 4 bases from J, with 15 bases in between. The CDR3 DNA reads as TGTGCCAGCAGCCCAGCCGCAGGTTCTTACGAGCAGTACTTC. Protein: CASSPAAGSYEQYF.

CDR3 region: CASSLSYTEAFF. The CDR3 DNA reads TGTGCCAGCAGCTTAAGCTACACTGAAGCTTTCTTT. The chain uses TRBV11-2 and TRBJ1-1, with D uncertain. Trimming took off 2 bases at V and 3 bases at J, with 4 bases between the two ends. The CDR3 contains 12 residues. The V gene's germline CDR1 is SGHAT and CDR2 FQNNGV.

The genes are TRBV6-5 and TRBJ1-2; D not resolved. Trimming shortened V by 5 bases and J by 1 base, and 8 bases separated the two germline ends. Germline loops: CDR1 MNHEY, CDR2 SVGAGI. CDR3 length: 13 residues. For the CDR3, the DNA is TGTGCCAGCAGTGACGCCCTTAACTATGGCTACACCTTC. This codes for CASSDALNYGYTF.

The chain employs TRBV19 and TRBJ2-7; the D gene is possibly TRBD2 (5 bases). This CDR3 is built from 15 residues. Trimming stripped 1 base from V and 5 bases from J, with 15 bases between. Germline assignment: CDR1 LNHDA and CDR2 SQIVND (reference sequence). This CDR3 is CASSIVKTLGDEQYF. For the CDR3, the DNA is TGTGCCAGTAGTATAGTAAAGACACTAGGCGACGAGCAGTACTTC.

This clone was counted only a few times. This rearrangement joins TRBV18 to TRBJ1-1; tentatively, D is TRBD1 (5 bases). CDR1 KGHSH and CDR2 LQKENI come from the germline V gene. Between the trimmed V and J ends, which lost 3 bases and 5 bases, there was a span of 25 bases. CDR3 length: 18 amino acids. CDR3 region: CASSPNRRGILQGTEAFF. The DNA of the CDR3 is TGTGCCAGCTCACCTAATAGACGAGGGATTTTGCAGGGTACTGAAGCTTTCTTT.

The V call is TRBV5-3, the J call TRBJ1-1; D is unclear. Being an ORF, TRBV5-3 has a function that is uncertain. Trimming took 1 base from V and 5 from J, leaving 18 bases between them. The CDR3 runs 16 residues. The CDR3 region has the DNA TGTGCCAGAAGCTTGCTGGCTAAGCGGCTGGTAACTGAAGCTTTCTTT. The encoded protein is CARSLLAKRLVTEAFF.

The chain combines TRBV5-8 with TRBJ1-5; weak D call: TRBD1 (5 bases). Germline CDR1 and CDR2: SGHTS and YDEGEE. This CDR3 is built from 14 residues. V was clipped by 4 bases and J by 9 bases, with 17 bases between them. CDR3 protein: CASSARDRYLPQHF. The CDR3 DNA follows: TGTGCCAGCAGCGCCCGGGACCGTTATCTGCCCCAGCATTTT.

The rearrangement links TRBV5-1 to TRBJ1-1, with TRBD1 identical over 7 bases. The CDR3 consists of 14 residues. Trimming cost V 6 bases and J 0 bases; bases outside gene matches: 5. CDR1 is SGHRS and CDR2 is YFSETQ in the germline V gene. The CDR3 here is CASTRTGLNTEAFF. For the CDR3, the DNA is TGCGCCAGCACACGGACAGGCCTGAACACTGAAGCTTTCTTT. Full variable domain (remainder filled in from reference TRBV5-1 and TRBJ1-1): KAGVTQTPRYLIKTRGQQVTLSCSPISGHRSVSWYQQTPGQGLQFLFEYFSETQRNKGNFPGRFSGRQFSNSRSEMNVSTLELGDSALYLCASTRTGLNTEAFFGQGTRLTVV.